This T cell receptor beta chain was recorded in a study of blood T cell repertoires in COVID-19. As for the study in general: The samples span acute and convalescent COVID-19 from the United States, Italy and Spain.

CDR3 length: 13 amino acids. The germline V gene encodes CDR1 SNHLY and CDR2 FYNNEI. Losses at the gene ends were 7 bases for V and 2 bases for J; bases not matched to a gene: 4. Sequencing used immunoSEQ multiplex PCR; TCRdb keeps in-frame clones, though not all of them. The profile shows around 70,000 clones, roughly 82% of them singletons. The sample comprised peripheral blood. The chain employs TRBV2 and TRBJ1-1; 7 nucleotides match TRBD1. The sequence came from a man in his sixties with acute or convalescent COVID-19. The CDR3, as DNA: TGTGCCAGCACGGGACAGAGAAACACTGAAGCTTTCTTT. Its protein is CASTGQRNTEAFF.